These T cell receptor beta chains were read from a single sample in a study of CD8 T cells in Susac syndrome. TCRdb re-derived calls from the immunoSEQ multiplex PCR reads in MiXCR, one entry per CDR3 protein. The sample contains roughly 200,000 distinct CDR3 sequences, 95% of which appear only once. Sequences were obtained from CD4+ T cells from PBMCs. The receptors come from a human donor with multiple sclerosis. Both conserved end residues are part of each CDR3. A D gene is named only where the DNA matches it firmly. Clone size is not always given. Where it is, it says once, few, many or a class for expanded clones.

clone_size d_call j_call v_call cdr3_nt cdr3_aa
few TRBD1 TRBJ1-5 TRBV30 TGTGCCTGGAGTGGGACAGGGGGACAGCCCCAGCATTTT CAWSGTGGQPQHF
- - TRBJ2-5 TRBV15 TGTGCCACCAGCAGAGAAGGGGGAAAAGAGACCCAGTACTTC CATSREGGKETQYF
- - TRBJ1-2 TRBV7-9 TGTGCCAGCAGCTTAGTAGGGCATGGCTACACCTTC CASSLVGHGYTF
- TRBD1 TRBJ2-5 TRBV20-1 TGCAGTGCTACCGAGCGGACAGGGATCGAGACCCAGTACTTC CSATERTGIETQYF
once TRBD2 TRBJ2-7 TRBV12-3/TRBV12-4 TGTGCCAGCAGTCCAAGGGGACTAGCGACGTACGAGCAGTACTTC CASSPRGLATYEQYF
- - TRBJ2-7 TRBV5-1 TGCGCCAGCAGCCCCCTCCCCCCGGGGGCCTCCTACGAGCAGTACTTC CASSPLPPGASYEQYF
- - TRBJ2-5 TRBV3-1 TGTGCCAGCAGCCACCGGGGGAGCCGGGAGACCCAGTACTTC CASSHRGSRETQYF
- - TRBJ1-1 TRBV29-1 TGCAGCGTTGAAGGGGTGAACACTGAAGCTTTCTTT CSVEGVNTEAFF
- TRBD2 TRBJ2-1 TRBV24-1 TGTGCCACCAGTGAGTCGACTAGCGGACACACTTGGTCCTACAATGAGCAGTTCTTC CATSESTSGHTWSYNEQFF
- - TRBJ2-7 TRBV29-1 TGCAGCGTTGAACAGCCCAACGAGCAGTACTTC CSVEQPNEQYF
- - TRBJ2-5 TRBV5-1 TGCGCCAGCAGCACAGGGTCTATACAAGAGACCCAGTACTTC CASSTGSIQETQYF
once TRBD2 TRBJ2-1 TRBV6-5 TGTGCCAGCAGTTACTCCCGGGGACTAGTGGACAATGAGCAGTTCTTC CASSYSRGLVDNEQFF
- TRBD2 TRBJ2-5 TRBV11-2 TGTGCCAGCAGCTCCCGACTAGCGGGGGAGACCCAGTACTTC CASSSRLAGETQYF
- - TRBJ2-3 TRBV29-1 TGCAGCGCCGAGAGAGGGTATAGCACAGATACGCAGTATTTT CSAERGYSTDTQYF
- - TRBJ1-1 TRBV19 TGTGCCAGTAGTATAGATCAGACGGGTGTGCCGAGCACTGAAGCTTTCTTT CASSIDQTGVPSTEAFF
- - TRBJ2-3 TRBV27 TGTGCCAGCAGTATTCTTAATACGCAGTATTTT CASSILNTQYF
- TRBD1 TRBJ1-2 TRBV20-1 TGCAGTGCTAGAGATGACAGGGACCATGGCTACACCTTC CSARDDRDHGYTF
- TRBD1 TRBJ2-5 TRBV29-1 TGCAGCGCCCGGGACAGGGGGTTCCAAGAGACCCAGTACTTC CSARDRGFQETQYF
- TRBD1 TRBJ1-2 TRBV29-1 TGCAGCGTTGACCCGGACAGGGACGGCTACACCTTC CSVDPDRDGYTF
once - TRBJ1-1 TRBV4-2 TGTGCCAGCAGCCAAGACGAGCGATCGGGGGCGTTCACTGAAGCTTTCTTT CASSQDERSGAFTEAFF
- - TRBJ1-1 TRBV7-8 TGTGCCAGCAGCTTAGGACAGAGCCACATGAACACTGAAGCTTTCTTT CASSLGQSHMNTEAFF
- - TRBJ1-1 TRBV19 TGTGCCAGTAGCTCGAGCACGGGCACTGAAGCTTTCTTT CASSSSTGTEAFF
- TRBD2 TRBJ2-7 TRBV6-2/TRBV6-3 TGTGCCAGCAGTGACCCTTTACCTAGCGGAGGACCGTACGAGCAGTACTTC CASSDPLPSGGPYEQYF
- - TRBJ1-1 TRBV7-3 TGTGCCAGCAGCCCCCAACGGGGGGACACAGATGAAGCTTTCTTT CASSPQRGDTDEAFF
- TRBD1 TRBJ1-2 TRBV7-3 TGTGCCAGCAGCTTATCAGGGGGCGATGGCTACACCTTC CASSLSGGDGYTF
- - TRBJ2-3 TRBV30 TGTGCCTGGAGTCTCGGGGGAGATACGCAGTATTTT CAWSLGGDTQYF
- - TRBJ2-4 TRBV7-9 TGTGCCAGCAGCTTAGTAGGGGTAGAACAGTACTTC CASSLVGVEQYF
once - TRBJ2-5 TRBV5-1 TGCGCCAGCAGCGAAGGCCCACAAGAGACCCAGTACTTC CASSEGPQETQYF
few - TRBJ1-5 TRBV30 TGTGCCTGGAGTGTCGGCTCGGGCAATCAGCCCCAGCATTTT CAWSVGSGNQPQHF
- - TRBJ2-6 TRBV9 TGTGCCAGCAGCGTAGCCCAAGTGTCTGGGGCCAACGTCCTGACTTTC CASSVAQVSGANVLTF
- - TRBJ2-7 TRBV5-1 TGCGCCAGCAGCTTGGGTGGGGACTACGAGCAGTACTTC CASSLGGDYEQYF
- - TRBJ2-1 TRBV2 TGTGCCAGCAGGTCCTTAAGGAGCCCCTACAATGAGCAGTTCTTC CASRSLRSPYNEQFF
- TRBD1 TRBJ2-1 TRBV3-1 TGTGCCAGCAGCCAAGAAGTAACGGGACAGGGGGCGAGTGAGCAGTTCTTC CASSQEVTGQGASEQFF
- TRBD2 TRBJ2-1 TRBV24-1 TGTGCCACCAGTGACCGCCGGGCGGGGGTCTCCTACAATGAGCAGTTCTTC CATSDRRAGVSYNEQFF
- - TRBJ1-1 TRBV29-1 TGCAGCGTTGAAATATACACTGAAGCTTTCTTT CSVEIYTEAFF
- - TRBJ1-1 TRBV20-1 TGCAGTGTCCCATCCCCTTTTGACACTGAAGCTTTCTTT CSVPSPFDTEAFF
- - TRBJ1-5 TRBV3-1 TGTGCCAGCAGCCCCGGGACACCTTTTAGCAATCAGCCCCAGCATTTT CASSPGTPFSNQPQHF
- - TRBJ2-1 TRBV4-2 TGTGCCAGCAGCCAAGCCGGGACCACAGGTAGAAAGCAGTTCTTC CASSQAGTTGRKQFF
- - TRBJ2-3 TRBV10-3 TGTGCCATCAGTGGGTGGCAGGGGGGTACAGACACGCAGTATTTT CAISGWQGGTDTQYF
- TRBD2 TRBJ2-3 TRBV20-1 TGCAGTGCGCCACTAGCGGGGGGGGGCACAGATACGCAGTATTTT CSAPLAGGGTDTQYF
once - TRBJ1-5 TRBV6-6 TGTGCCAGCAGTTACGCTCAAGGACAGCCCAATCAGCCCCAGCATTTT CASSYAQGQPNQPQHF
- - TRBJ2-7 TRBV2 TGTGCCAGCAGTATCAACACCTACAGGGAGCAGTACTTC CASSINTYREQYF
- - TRBJ2-1 TRBV12-3/TRBV12-4 TGTGCCAGCAGTTCCCTGCGAGTTGAGCAGTTCTTC CASSSLRVEQFF
- - TRBJ1-5 TRBV27 TGTGCCAGTCGGAGGGGGAATCAGCCCCAGCATTTT CASRRGNQPQHF
- - TRBJ2-7 TRBV4-2 TGTGCCAGCAGCCAAGATGAGGGCATCGGAGAGCAGTACTTC CASSQDEGIGEQYF
- - TRBJ1-1 TRBV3-1 TGTGCCAGCAGCCAAGCCGTGAGGGCGGACACTGAAGCTTTCTTT CASSQAVRADTEAFF
- - TRBJ2-1 TRBV3-1 TGTGCCAGCAGCCAAGACGGCGGGTGGCAGTTCTTC CASSQDGGWQFF
- - TRBJ1-1 TRBV24-1 TGTGCCACCAGTGTGGAGACGAACACTGAAGCTTTCTTT CATSVETNTEAFF
- TRBD1 TRBJ1-6 TRBV7-9 TGTGCCAGCGGGGGACAGGACTGGTCACCCCTCCACTTT CASGGQDWSPLHF
- - TRBJ2-5 TRBV10-3 TGTGCCATCAGCCCATTAGGGCAAGAGACCCAGTACTTC CAISPLGQETQYF
- TRBD1 TRBJ1-6 TRBV20-1 TGCAGTGCGTTCGGACAGGGAGTGGGGTCACCCCTCCACTTT CSAFGQGVGSPLHF
- - TRBJ1-1 TRBV29-1 TGCAGCGCCAGAGGGACGGCCAACAGTGAAGCTTTCTTT CSARGTANSEAFF
- TRBD1 TRBJ1-1 TRBV13 TGTGCCAGCAGCCCCGGGACAGGGAAAGCTTTCTTT CASSPGTGKAFF